The following is a T cell receptor (beta chain) sequence with its context. Its target is not known. With V trimmed by 3 bases and J by 3 bases, 6 bases remained unmatched. This CDR3 comprises 16 residues. The V gene's germline CDR1 is LNHDA and CDR2 SQIVND (reference sequence). This sample stems from a study of T cells in Graves' hyperthyroidism and ophthalmopathy. Study conclusions and caveats: In the analysis, a 13 V-J model separated ophthalmopathy from stable hyperthyroidism.

TCR beta CDR3 regions were amplified from RNA. TCR CDR3 regions were first amplified by RT-PCR with HTBI primers. TCRdb processed the multiplex PCR reads anew with MiXCR; each CDR3 protein has one entry. The sample yields about 400,000 distinct CDR3 sequences, 15% to 17% seen once. Graves' hyperthyroidism was deemed stable given no ophthalmopathy progression within 18 months. Diagnostic decisions used clinical symptoms, serum thyroxine and TRAb, thyroid ultrasound and orbital computed tomography. This sequence was found in a young woman with Graves' hyperthyroidism. The rearrangement links TRBV19 to TRBJ2-2; TRBD2 agrees at 8 bases. What was sequenced was blood. The CDR3 region has the DNA TGTGCCAGTAGTATCGACGGGGGGGGGTACACCGGGGAGCTGTTTTTT. Translation gives CASSIDGGGYTGELFF. Supplemented by reference TRBV19 and TRBJ2-2, the full variable domain reads DGGITQSPKYLFRKEGQNVTLSCEQNLNHDAMYWYRQDPGQGLRLIYYSQIVNDFQKGDIAEGYSVSREKKESFPLTVTSAQKNPTAFYLCASSIDGGGYTGELFFGEGSRLTVL.